The 17 T cell receptor beta chains below come from one sample, sequenced in a study of blood T cell repertoires in COVID-19. This table comes from immunoSEQ multiplex PCR, and its TCRdb copy is limited to in-frame clones, with some not included. This table has about 270,000 clones, 65% to 85% appearing once. The sequencing input was peripheral blood. The receptors were gathered from a man older than 75 with acute or convalescent COVID-19.

In nucleotides, the CDR3 is TGTGCCAGCGGGCTACAGGGTATCCAAGAGACCCAGTACTTC. This gives the protein CASGLQGIQETQYF. The chain carries TRBV6-5 and TRBJ2-5; a weak D match, TRBD1 (6 bases). Trimming pared 8 bases from V and 1 base from J, leaving 14 bases between. The CDR3 has 14 residues. From germline, CDR1 is MNHEY and CDR2 SVGAGI.

About this clone: Other DNA sequences from this sample encode an identical CDR3 as well. The J gene is TRBJ2-5, the V gene TRBV19; TRBD1 might be the D (5 bases). Deletions cut 3 bases from V and 4 bases from J, with 12 bases between. This CDR3 comprises 14 residues. CDR1 and CDR2 from the germline V gene are LNHDA and SQIVND (reference sequence). The CDR3 DNA reads TGTGCCAGTAGTATCCAGGGCCTACGAGAGACCCAGTACTTC. It encodes CASSIQGLRETQYF.

The genes are TRBV28 and TRBJ2-7; 13 bases fit TRBD2. Per the germline V gene, CDR1 is MDHEN and CDR2 is SYDVKM. This CDR3 comprises 15 residues. V dropped 6 bases and J dropped 6; count of bases not matched to a gene: 8. CDR3 amino acids: CASSPPGLAGREQYF. CDR3 DNA: TGTGCCAGCAGCCCTCCGGGACTAGCGGGACGCGAGCAGTACTTC.

This clone has more than one count but fewer than ten. This sequence joins TRBV19 and TRBJ2-5, with D tentatively TRBD1 (6 bases). V was pared by 5 bases and J by 3 bases, with 19 bases between. Germline values: CDR1 LNHDA, CDR2 SQIVND (reference sequence). The CDR3 covers 16 residues. CDR3 loop: CASSGFWGSGEETQYF. CDR3 in DNA: TGTGCCAGTAGTGGGTTCTGGGGATCAGGGGAAGAGACCCAGTACTTC.

Written as DNA, the CDR3 is TGTGCCGGTAGCGGGGGGGCGGTGGGGGAGACCCAGTACTTC. Translated, it gives CAGSGGAVGETQYF. V usage is TRBV30 and J usage is TRBJ2-5; TRBD2 matches 11 bases. Germline-derived CDR1 and CDR2 are GTSNPN and SVGIG (reference sequence). J lost 5 bases, V lost 8 bases, and 10 bases had no gene match. The CDR3 loop spans 14 amino acids.

This chain joins TRBV27 and TRBJ2-2, with 7 bases fitting TRBD1. CDR3 length: 14 residues. J gave up 8 bases and V 8 bases, and 11 bases lay outside the gene matches. CDR1 and CDR2 (germline): MNHEY, SMNVEV (reference sequence). CDR3 residues: CASVKQGSRGELFF. CDR3 DNA: TGTGCCAGCGTAAAACAGGGGTCGAGAGGGGAGCTGTTTTTT.

The chain couples TRBV11-1 to TRBJ1-1, with D hard to call. Trimming removed 1 base at V and 6 bases at J, with 12 bases between. The CDR3 is 14 amino acids. Germline values: CDR1 SGHAT, CDR2 FQDESV (reference sequence). The CDR3 loop is CASSLGANSPEAFF. The CDR3 DNA sequence: TGTGCCAGCAGCTTAGGAGCGAATTCCCCTGAAGCTTTCTTT.

The chain couples TRBV7-2 to TRBJ1-1; TRBD1 agrees at 7 bases. J gave up 4 bases and V 5 bases, and 13 bases lay outside the gene matches. The CDR3 spans 16 residues. Germline V gene lookup returns CDR1 SGHTA and CDR2 FQGNSA. The CDR3 protein is CASSPGQTHDSTEAFF. The CDR3 nucleotides are TGTGCCAGCAGCCCGGGACAGACGCATGATAGCACTGAAGCTTTCTTT.

The CDR3 loop is CAWRGSTVYGYTF. DNA of the CDR3: TGTGCCTGGAGGGGTTCGACAGTCTATGGCTACACCTTC. This chain connects TRBV30 to TRBJ1-2, with D tentatively TRBD1 (5 bases). The CDR3 has 13 residues. Deletions cut 3 bases from V and 4 bases from J, with 12 bases between. Germline V gene data show CDR1 as GTSNPN and CDR2 as SVGIG (reference sequence).

The V and J genes are TRBV3-1 (or the pseudogene TRBV3-2) and TRBJ2-1; D might be TRBD2 (6 bases). This CDR3 comprises 14 residues. Germline V gene data show CDR1 as LGHDT and CDR2 as YNNKEL (reference sequence). Trimming stripped 1 base from V and 8 bases from J, with 12 bases between. CDR3 in amino acids: CASSQGGERYEQFF. The CDR3 nucleotides are TGTGCCAGCAGCCAAGGGGGGGAGAGGTATGAGCAGTTCTTC.

This clone was seen just once. This chain's CDR3 is CASSRRLDSDTQYF. In DNA, the CDR3 is TGTGCCAGCAGCAGGAGACTAGATAGTGATACGCAGTATTTT. The genes are TRBV7-9 and TRBJ2-3; maybe TRBD2 (6 bases). Trimming shortened V by 5 bases and J by 6 bases, and 15 bases separated the two germline ends. This CDR3 region has 14 residues. Germline V CDR1 and CDR2: SEHNR, FQNEAQ (reference sequence).

V is TRBV5-1 and J is TRBJ2-7; maybe TRBD1 (7 bases). V was cut by 4 bases and J by 6 bases, with 32 bases left in between. Germline V gene data show CDR1 as SGHRS and CDR2 as YFSETQ. This CDR3 has 19 residues. CDR3 protein: CASSPRPRGMEGTKPEQYF. DNA for the CDR3: TGCGCCAGCAGCCCTCGACCCAGGGGGATGGAGGGCACGAAGCCCGAGCAGTACTTC.

V and J are TRBV7-9 and TRBJ2-2; 8 bases map to TRBD2. V was clipped by 2 bases and J by 1 base; unmatched bases: 3. Germline loops: CDR1 SEHNR, CDR2 FQNEAQ (reference sequence). This CDR3 region has 16 residues. The CDR3 here is CASSLTGLVNTGELFF. In DNA form, the CDR3 reads TGTGCCAGCAGCTTAACGGGACTAGTGAACACCGGGGAGCTGTTTTTT.

This rearrangement joins TRBV5-5 to TRBJ1-3, with D possibly matching TRBD1 (6 bases). V gave up 0 bases and J gave up 4 bases, with 14 bases separating them. Germline V CDR1 and CDR2: SGHKS, YYEKEE (reference sequence). The CDR3 length is 16 residues. The CDR3 here is CASSLDRQGLGNTIYF. The CDR3 nucleotides are TGTGCCAGCAGCTTGGATCGGCAGGGGCTAGGAAACACCATATATTTT.

CDR3 DNA: TGTGCCTCCCGGGACACGGCGTCGACCGGGGAGCTGTTTTTT. Protein sequence: CASRDTASTGELFF. This chain joins TRBV10-3 and TRBJ2-2, with a tentative D call TRBD1 (6 bases). V was clipped by 11 bases and J by 5 bases, with 18 bases between them. This CDR3 spans 14 amino acids. Per the germline V gene, CDR1 is ENHRY and CDR2 is SYGVKD.

The rearrangement links TRBV7-2 to TRBJ2-5; a weak D match, TRBD1 (6 bases). Germline values: CDR1 SGHTA, CDR2 FQGNSA. The length of the CDR3 is 13 residues. V shed 6 bases and J shed 5 bases, with 13 bases lying between them. The CDR3 DNA is TGTGCCAGCAGTTACAACAGGGCGGAGACCCAGTACTTC. Protein: CASSYNRAETQYF.

The chain employs TRBV6-5 and TRBJ2-7; 7 bases align to TRBD2. Germline CDR1 is MNHEY and CDR2 is SVGAGI. V lost 4 bases, J lost 3 bases, and 12 bases stayed unmatched. This CDR3 has 16 residues. The CDR3 loop is CASSSRASGSHYEQYF. The DNA of the CDR3 is TGTGCCAGCAGTTCCCGAGCTAGCGGATCACACTACGAGCAGTACTTC.